One sample yielded the 25 T cell receptor beta chains listed below, sequenced in a study of blood T cells in healthy people across ages. Primed by a sample-barcoded 5' primer and a J-beta primer mix, a second PCR proceeded for about 7 to 12 cycles. TCRdb reanalysed the 5' RACE reads using MiXCR and keeps one entry per CDR3 protein. The repertoire consists of about 830,000 distinct CDR3 sequences, with about 62% occurring once and the leading ten covering over 20%. The sequenced material came from blood. The receptors stem from a man aged 25-45 years in good health.

A few counts support this clonotype. V gene TRBV6-6 combines with J gene TRBJ2-5; 7 nucleotides line up with TRBD1. The J call is in doubt because the DNA end fits TRBJ2-7 better. This CDR3 is 14 amino acids long. The germline gives CDR1 MNHNY, CDR2 SVGAGI (reference sequence). The CDR3 DNA follows: TGTGCCACCTCGACGAGACAGGGAGCCTACGAGCAGTACTTC. Protein sequence: CATSTRQGAYEQYF.

The genes are TRBV12-3 or TRBV12-4 and TRBJ1-6, with 8 bases aligning to TRBD1. The CDR3 consists of 16 residues. The ends lost 2 bases at V and 7 bases at J; junction bases unmatched: 7. The CDR3 spells CASSLTATGGNSPLHF. The CDR3 region has the DNA TGTGCCAGCAGTTTAACCGCCACAGGGGGAAATTCACCCCTCCACTTT.

The chain couples TRBV25-1 to TRBJ2-5; D unclear. The length of the CDR3 is 12 residues. The germline V and J ends were trimmed by 2 bases and 3 bases, with 4 bases remaining between them. In germline, CDR1 is MGHDK, CDR2 SYGVNS. In DNA, the CDR3 is TGTGCCAGCAGTGAAGACAAAGAGACCCAGTACTTC. Translated: CASSEDKETQYF.

CDR3 nucleotide sequence: TGTGCCAGCAGTCCCACTCGACAGGCACTGTACTTC. Residues: CASSPTRQALYF. J is TRBJ2-5 and V is TRBV6-5; D may be TRBD1 (6 bases). The CDR3 runs 12 residues. CDR1 MNHEY and CDR2 SVGAGI come from the germline V gene. V dropped 5 bases and J dropped 13 bases, with 17 bases sitting between them.

The chain uses TRBV20-1 and TRBJ2-4, with no clear D. Germline-derived CDR1 and CDR2 are DFQATT and SNEGSKA (reference sequence). Trimming left V 1 base short and J 0 bases short, with 7 bases between. The length of the CDR3 is 14 residues. CDR3 sequence: CSARVGPAKNIQYF. The DNA for the CDR3 is TGCAGTGCTAGAGTGGGTCCAGCCAAAAACATTCAGTACTTC.

The rearrangement links TRBV29-1 to TRBJ2-1; D perhaps matches TRBD2 (5 bases). This CDR3 spans 13 amino acids. The germline CDR1 and CDR2 sequences are SQVTM and ANQGSEA. V shed 7 bases and J shed 6 bases, with 16 bases lying between them. CDR3 amino acids: CSAMDWLGNEQFF. The CDR3 DNA is TGCAGCGCCATGGACTGGTTAGGCAATGAGCAGTTCTTC.

The chain has TRBV20-1 and TRBJ1-2; D might be TRBD1 (5 bases). The V end was cut by 5 bases, the J end by 0 bases, with 13 bases between. Germline-derived CDR1 and CDR2 are DFQATT and SNEGSKA (reference sequence). The CDR3 covers 14 residues. This CDR3 reads CSAGSRGSNYGYTF. The CDR3 nucleotides are TGCAGTGCTGGATCTCGGGGGTCTAACTATGGCTACACCTTC.

This rearrangement joins TRBV7-9 to TRBJ1-1; D not certain. The CDR3 is 12 amino acids. Germline V lookup: CDR1 SEHNR, CDR2 FQNEAQ (reference sequence). V was shortened by 3 bases and J by 1 base, with 3 bases between the two germline ends. CDR3 in amino acids: CASSFQNTEAFF. The CDR3 coding sequence is TGTGCCAGCAGCTTCCAGAACACTGAAGCTTTCTTT.

V and J are TRBV6-6 and TRBJ1-5, with D perhaps matching TRBD1 (5 bases). The CDR3 is 13 amino acids. Deletions cut 8 bases from V and 7 bases from J, with 15 bases between. Looked up from germline, CDR1 is MNHNY and CDR2 is SVGAGI (reference sequence). CDR3 region: CASSKGQEQPQHF. CDR3 nucleotide sequence: TGTGCCAGCTCTAAGGGGCAGGAGCAGCCCCAGCATTTT.

The chain has TRBV5-5 and TRBJ2-7, with TRBD1 as a possible D gene (6 bases). This CDR3 contains 15 residues. The germline CDR1 and CDR2 sequences are SGHKS and YYEKEE (reference sequence). V was cut by 5 bases and J by 1 base, with 16 bases left in between. The CDR3 coding sequence is TGTGCCAGCAGACAGAACGGGACATCTTCCTACGAGCAGTACTTC. It codes for CASRQNGTSSYEQYF.

The genes are TRBV20-1 and TRBJ2-1, with 10 nucleotides matching TRBD2. The CDR3 covers 14 residues. Per germline, CDR1 DFQATT and CDR2 SNEGSKA (reference sequence). After removal of 5 bases from V and 9 bases from J, the junction contained 10 bases not matched to a gene. CDR3 sequence: CSAPASGRISEQFF. The DNA of the CDR3 is TGCAGTGCTCCTGCTAGCGGGAGAATCTCTGAGCAGTTCTTC.

The chain links TRBV12-3 or TRBV12-4 to TRBJ2-1; 9 bases map to TRBD1. J gave up 4 bases and V 1 base, and 17 bases lay outside the gene matches. This CDR3 comprises 20 residues. The CDR3 DNA sequence: TGTGCCAGCAGTTTAGGGACAGGGGCAGACGGGGACTCTTATTACAATGAGCAGTTCTTC. Translating it yields CASSLGTGADGDSYYNEQFF.

This chain links TRBV7-2 with TRBJ2-5; 9 positions agree with TRBD1. Per germline, CDR1 SGHTA and CDR2 FQGNSA. J was trimmed by 4 bases and V by 5 bases; bases with no gene match: 8. CDR3 length: 15 amino acids. CDR3 DNA: TGTGCCAGCAGCCAAAACCCGGGACAGGGAGAGACCCAGTACTTC. Protein sequence: CASSQNPGQGETQYF.

In this sample, this clonotype turned up a few times. The chain joins TRBV6-5 to TRBJ2-5; D unclear. Trimming shortened V by 0 bases and J by 5 bases, and 7 bases separated the two germline ends. CDR1 and CDR2 from the germline V gene are MNHEY and SVGAGI. There are 13 residues in the CDR3. CDR3 DNA sequence: TGTGCCAGCAGTTACTCGAGTGGGGAGACCCAGTACTTC. Residues: CASSYSSGETQYF.

V is TRBV3-1 and J is TRBJ1-4, with unresolved D. V was clipped by 0 bases and J by 8 bases, with 16 bases between them. The CDR3 is made up of 16 amino acids. In germline, CDR1 is LGHDT, CDR2 YNNKEL (reference sequence). The CDR3 region is CASSQDVTTGREKLFF. In DNA, the CDR3 is TGTGCCAGCAGCCAAGATGTTACGACCGGCCGGGAAAAACTGTTTTTT.

The gene calls are TRBV20-1 and TRBJ1-2; 7 bases are shared with TRBD1. V was pared by 0 bases and J by 4 bases, with 11 bases of the junction left unmatched. Per germline, CDR1 DFQATT and CDR2 SNEGSKA (reference sequence). The CDR3 totals 16 residues. CDR3 nucleotides: TGCAGTGCTAGAGACGAGACAGAGGGACAGATCTATGGCTACACCTTC. Translation: CSARDETEGQIYGYTF.

The chain has TRBV28 and TRBJ1-5; 7 nucleotides match TRBD1. The CDR3 consists of 12 residues. J was trimmed by 5 bases and V by 7 bases; bases with no gene match: 2. CDR1 is MDHEN, CDR2 SYDVKM, per germline. CDR3 bases: TGTGCCAGCACTACAGGGGATCAGCCCCAGCATTTT. Amino acid sequence: CASTTGDQPQHF.

The genes are TRBV19 and TRBJ2-7; TRBD1 might be the D (6 bases). In germline, CDR1 is LNHDA, CDR2 SQIVND (reference sequence). The CDR3 totals 13 residues. The V gene lost 4 bases and the J gene lost 2 bases, with 9 bases spanning the gap. In DNA, the CDR3 is TGTGCCAGTAGTAGGGACATAACCTACGAGCAGTACTTC. This gives the protein CASSRDITYEQYF.

Written as DNA, the CDR3 is TGTGCCATCACCCGTCTGTCGCAAGAGACCCAGTACTTC. It encodes CAITRLSQETQYF. The chain recombines TRBV28 with TRBJ2-5; D is undetermined. CDR3 length: 13 residues. V was cut by 10 bases and J by 2 bases, with 14 bases left in between. Germline V gene lookup returns CDR1 MDHEN and CDR2 SYDVKM.

The chain joins TRBV19 to TRBJ1-1; TRBD1 matches at 8 bases. V lost 5 bases, J lost 1 base, and 6 bases stayed unmatched. Germline V gives CDR1 LNHDA, CDR2 SQIVND (reference sequence). This CDR3 comprises 15 residues. This chain's CDR3 is CASSLWTGPNTEAFF. The CDR3 DNA reads TGTGCCAGTAGTCTATGGACAGGGCCGAACACTGAAGCTTTCTTT.

The chain recombines TRBV7-3 with TRBJ2-3; 8 bases line up with TRBD1. Trimming at V came to 5 bases and at J to 11 bases, leaving 6 bases not matched to a gene. The CDR3 is made up of 12 amino acids. Per the germline V gene, CDR1 is SGHTA and CDR2 is FQGTGA. The CDR3 region has the DNA TGTGCCAGCAGCCCCGACAGGGGACAGCAGTATTTT. This codes for CASSPDRGQQYF. The complete variable domain, with remaining parts taken from reference TRBV7-3 and TRBJ2-3, reads GAGVSQTPSNKVTEKGKYVELRCDPISGHTALYWYRQSLGQGPEFLIYFQGTGAADDSGLPNDRFFAVRPEGSVSTLKIQRTERGDSAVYLCASSPDRGQQYFGPGTRLTVL.

The chain employs TRBV4-2 and TRBJ2-7, with D possibly TRBD2 on 5 matching bases. Germline V lookup: CDR1 LGHNA, CDR2 YNFKEQ. There are 15 residues in the CDR3. Trimming left V 0 bases short and J 1 base short, with 10 bases between. CDR3 sequence (DNA): TGTGCCAGCAGCCAAGAGCAGGACTCTTCCTACGAGCAGTACTTC. This sequence encodes CASSQEQDSSYEQYF.

The chain has TRBV18 and TRBJ2-7; 8 bases map to TRBD1. The V gene end was trimmed by 3 bases and the J gene end by 0 bases; junction bases not matched to a gene: 4. This CDR3 region has 15 residues. The germline CDR1 and CDR2 sequences are KGHSH and LQKENI. The CDR3 here is CASSPRTGPSYEQYF. The CDR3 DNA sequence: TGTGCCAGCTCACCGAGGACAGGGCCCTCCTACGAGCAGTACTTC.

The chain has TRBV6-2 or TRBV6-3 and TRBJ2-7; 8 bases fit TRBD1. The CDR3 has 16 residues. Germline V lookup: CDR1 MNHEY, CDR2 SVGEGT. Trimming at V came to 6 bases and at J to 3 bases, leaving 13 bases not matched to a gene. Written as DNA, the CDR3 is TGTGCCAGCAGAACCCCTGGGGGACAGGATTTCTACGAGCAGTACTTC. This translates into CASRTPGGQDFYEQYF.

Only a few counts were recorded for this clonotype. V usage is TRBV5-1 and J usage is TRBJ2-1, with D perhaps matching TRBD1 (5 bases). Germline CDR1 reads SGHRS; CDR2 reads YFSETQ. V was shortened by 4 bases and J by 8 bases, with 19 bases between the two germline ends. The CDR3 consists of 15 residues. CDR3 amino acids: CASSENQPGFHEQFF. The CDR3 nucleotides are TGCGCCAGCAGCGAAAACCAACCAGGGTTTCATGAGCAGTTCTTC.